The 21 T cell receptor beta chains listed next were all sequenced from one sample in a study of T cell changes during pregnancy in multiple sclerosis. Only in-frame clones appear in the TCRdb table, and some are missing; sequencing was by immunoSEQ multiplex PCR. Found here are tens of thousands of clones, 94% of them singletons; the top ten hold approximately 2.4%. This sample comprised peripheral blood, obtained in the third trimester of pregnancy. These receptor sequences come from a female donor with multiple sclerosis, enrolled in a pregnancy study.

The chain carries TRBV27 and TRBJ2-3; 10 positions agree with TRBD2. There are 15 residues in the CDR3. J gave up 4 bases and V 6 bases, and 7 bases lay outside the gene matches. Germline lookup yields CDR1 MNHEY and CDR2 SMNVEV (reference sequence). The DNA for the CDR3 is TGTGCCAGCAGACCGAGCGGGGGGGCCCCAGATACGCAGTATTTT. Protein sequence: CASRPSGGAPDTQYF.

The chain couples TRBV7-8 to TRBJ2-5; 7 nucleotides align to TRBD1. Germline V gives CDR1 SGHVS, CDR2 FQNEAQ. CDR3 length: 13 residues. V lost 4 bases and J lost 4; bases outside the gene matches: 3. The CDR3 region is CASSSTGVETQYF. The DNA for the CDR3 is TGTGCCAGCAGCTCTACAGGGGTAGAGACCCAGTACTTC.

This clone was seen only a few times. This chain's CDR3 is CASSSTFRGEQYF. The CDR3 bases are TGTGCCAGCAGCTCGACCTTCCGGGGGGAACAGTACTTC. This rearrangement joins TRBV9 to TRBJ2-7; 7 positions agree with TRBD2. V lost 4 bases, J lost 10 bases, and 11 bases stayed unmatched. This CDR3 spans 13 amino acids. Germline V gives CDR1 SGDLS, CDR2 YYNGEE.

The chain employs TRBV6-4 and TRBJ2-3; 10 nucleotides line up with TRBD2. In germline, CDR1 is MRHNA, CDR2 SNTAGT. CDR3 size: 15 residues. The V segment lost 2 bases and the J segment 4 bases; nucleotides outside the gene matches: 3. For the CDR3, the DNA is TGTGCCAGCAGTGACCAAGGGACTAGCGCAGATACGCAGTATTTT. Translating gives CASSDQGTSADTQYF.

The chain uses TRBV4-1 and TRBJ2-1; the match to TRBD2 covers 11 bases. The CDR3 has 16 residues. Germline-derived CDR1 and CDR2 are MGHRA and YSYEKL. The V gene end was trimmed by 0 bases and the J gene end by 4 bases; junction bases not matched to a gene: 2. CDR3 sequence: CASSQDRTSGYNEQFF. The CDR3 DNA sequence: TGCGCCAGCAGCCAAGATAGGACTAGCGGGTACAATGAGCAGTTCTTC.

The genes are TRBV5-4 and TRBJ2-5; the match to TRBD2 covers 7 bases. V was pared by 4 bases and J by 5 bases, with 11 bases of the junction left unmatched. Germline V gives CDR1 SGHNT, CDR2 YYREEE (reference sequence). CDR3 length: 15 residues. Here the CDR3 DNA reads TGTGCCAGCAGCGTTACCGGGACTAAGTTTGAGACCCAGTACTTC. Protein product: CASSVTGTKFETQYF.

This chain joins TRBV6-1 and TRBJ1-2, with a tentative D call TRBD1 (5 bases). The CDR3 totals 14 residues. With 7 bases removed from V and 5 bases from J, the gap between germline ends came to 17 bases. Looked up from germline, CDR1 is MNHNS and CDR2 is SASEGT. The CDR3: CASMPQGFRYGYTF. Here the CDR3 DNA reads TGTGCCAGCATGCCGCAGGGATTTAGGTATGGCTACACCTTC.

The V call is TRBV27, the J call TRBJ2-7; the D gene is possibly TRBD2 (6 bases). The V end lost 5 bases, the J end lost 2 bases, and 13 bases lay between the germline ends. Germline V lookup: CDR1 MNHEY, CDR2 SMNVEV (reference sequence). The CDR3 totals 14 residues. CDR3 sequence reads: CASSQSGTPYEQYF. DNA for the CDR3: TGTGCCAGCAGTCAATCCGGGACTCCCTACGAGCAGTACTTC.

The chain links TRBV2 to TRBJ2-7; D is perhaps TRBD1 (5 bases). This CDR3 has 12 residues. CDR1 is SNHLY, CDR2 FYNNEI, per germline. V lost 4 bases and J 7 bases, leaving 11 bases between the germline ends. The CDR3 reads CASSVWQGEQYF. CDR3 sequence (DNA): TGTGCCAGCAGTGTCTGGCAGGGAGAGCAGTACTTC.

The chain couples TRBV5-4 to TRBJ1-2; TRBD1 aligns across 8 bases. From germline, CDR1 is SGHNT and CDR2 YYREEE (reference sequence). This CDR3 is built from 13 residues. V was pared by 3 bases and J by 8 bases, with 6 bases of the junction left unmatched. CDR3 residues: CASSYNRGGGYTF. The CDR3 DNA sequence: TGTGCCAGCAGCTATAACAGGGGGGGAGGCTACACCTTC.

The chain couples TRBV27 to TRBJ2-7, with D perhaps matching TRBD1 (6 bases). This CDR3 is 15 amino acids long. Trimming stripped 2 bases from V and 3 bases from J, with 14 bases between. Per the germline V gene, CDR1 is MNHEY and CDR2 is SMNVEV (reference sequence). CDR3 bases: TGTGCCAGCAGTTTAAGGGCAGGGGACCACTACGAGCAGTACTTC. Protein: CASSLRAGDHYEQYF.

J is TRBJ2-3 and V is TRBV7-8; the match to TRBD2 covers 7 bases. Looked up from germline, CDR1 is SGHVS and CDR2 is FQNEAQ. The CDR3 runs to 16 residues. The V gene end was trimmed by 0 bases and the J gene end by 1 base; junction bases not matched to a gene: 4. The CDR3 coding sequence is TGTGCCAGCAGCTTAGCGTCTGGGAGGGGCACAGATACGCAGTATTTT. This gives the protein CASSLASGRGTDTQYF.

This clone came up once. V and J are TRBV7-6 and TRBJ1-1, with D perhaps TRBD1 (5 bases). This CDR3 has 14 residues. The germline V gene has CDR1 SGHVS and CDR2 FNYEAQ. V lost 5 bases and J 0 bases, leaving 10 bases between the germline ends. CDR3 protein: CASSPEQVNTEAFF. The CDR3 DNA reads as TGTGCCAGCAGCCCCGAACAGGTGAACACTGAAGCTTTCTTT.

This chain links TRBV4-1 with TRBJ1-6; 8 bases are shared with TRBD1. Germline loops: CDR1 MGHRA, CDR2 YSYEKL. V gave up 4 bases and J gave up 10 bases; unmatched junction bases: 12. The CDR3 has 16 amino acids. The CDR3 sequence: CASSPQRQGRRSPLHF. The CDR3 DNA reads TGCGCCAGCAGCCCCCAGCGACAGGGGAGGAGATCACCCCTCCACTTT.

The chain recombines TRBV29-1 with TRBJ2-3, with unresolved D. This CDR3 spans 14 amino acids. The V end lost 7 bases, the J end lost 1 base, and 15 bases lay between the germline ends. Germline CDR1 reads SQVTM; CDR2 reads ANQGSEA. This CDR3 is CSGATRFGTDTQYF. The CDR3 DNA reads as TGCAGCGGCGCGACAAGGTTCGGCACAGATACGCAGTATTTT.

The chain is built from TRBV7-9 and TRBJ1-2, with 8 bases lining up with TRBD1. V shed 4 bases, J shed 5 bases, and the junction held 15 bases outside the gene matches. Germline V gene lookup returns CDR1 SEHNR and CDR2 FQNEAQ (reference sequence). The CDR3 totals 17 residues. This CDR3 is CASSSRGPRGRNYGYTF. The CDR3 bases are TGTGCCAGCAGCTCACGGGGGCCCAGGGGGCGCAATTATGGCTACACCTTC.

The chain employs TRBV11-1 and TRBJ2-3; D gene unclear. The CDR3 is 13 residues long. Trimming removed 6 bases from V and 4 bases from J, with 11 bases in between. Per the germline V gene, CDR1 is SGHAT and CDR2 is FQDESV (reference sequence). CDR3 nucleotide sequence: TGTGCCAGCAGGCCACGGGTCTCAGATACGCAGTATTTT. This translates into CASRPRVSDTQYF.

The chain has TRBV27 and TRBJ2-7; D perhaps matches TRBD1 (6 bases). In germline, CDR1 is MNHEY, CDR2 SMNVEV (reference sequence). The CDR3 contains 14 residues. V was pared by 5 bases and J by 3 bases, with 14 bases between. The CDR3 coding sequence is TGTGCCAGCAGTACCAGGGGATCCCTCTACGAGCAGTACTTC. It codes for CASSTRGSLYEQYF.

The chain uses TRBV14 and TRBJ2-7; D remains unclear. Germline CDR1 reads SGHDN; CDR2 reads FVKESK. The V gene lost 1 base and the J gene lost 9 bases, with 7 bases spanning the gap. The CDR3 runs to 11 residues. CDR3 DNA: TGTGCCAGCAGCCAAGCGTTTAGGCAGTACTTC. Its protein product is CASSQAFRQYF.

The rearrangement joins TRBV6-5 to TRBJ1-5; 9 nucleotides align to TRBD1. This CDR3 has 14 amino acids. Germline trimming cut 4 bases from V and 7 bases from J; bases unmatched to any gene: 5. Germline values: CDR1 MNHEY, CDR2 SVGAGI. The CDR3 spells CASSSRDRDQPQHF. DNA for the CDR3: TGTGCCAGCAGTTCCCGGGACAGGGACCAGCCCCAGCATTTT.

The CDR3 loop is CASSALTGQYGYTF. CDR3 sequence (DNA): TGTGCCAGCAGTGCCTTGACAGGACAGTATGGCTACACCTTC. The chain links TRBV6-1 to TRBJ1-2; TRBD1 is a possible D gene (6 bases). CDR1 MNHNS and CDR2 SASEGT come from the germline V gene. Trimming cost V 4 bases and J 5 bases, with 14 bases left between them. This CDR3 comprises 14 residues.